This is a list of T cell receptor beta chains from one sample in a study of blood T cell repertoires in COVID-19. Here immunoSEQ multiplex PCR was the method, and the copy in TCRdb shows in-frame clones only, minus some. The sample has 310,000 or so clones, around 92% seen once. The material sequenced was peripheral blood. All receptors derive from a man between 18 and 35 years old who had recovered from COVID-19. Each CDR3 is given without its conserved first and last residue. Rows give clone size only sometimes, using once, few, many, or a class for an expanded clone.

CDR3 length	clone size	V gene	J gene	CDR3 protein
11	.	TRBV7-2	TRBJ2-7	ASSETGSYEQY
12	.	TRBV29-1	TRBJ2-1	SVVPSGPYNEQF
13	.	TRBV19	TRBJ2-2	ASSTGTGWTGELF
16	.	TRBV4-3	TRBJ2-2	ASSPRGSGTINTGELF
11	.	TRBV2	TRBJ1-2	ASRGGTNYGYT
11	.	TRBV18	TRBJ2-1	ASSPPGNNEQF
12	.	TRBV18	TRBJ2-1	ASSPMVGGEEQF
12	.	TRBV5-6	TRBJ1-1	ASSRTGLNTEAF
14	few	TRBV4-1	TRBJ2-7	ASSQGGQGSSYEQY
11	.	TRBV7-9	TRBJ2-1	ASSHGGGNEQF
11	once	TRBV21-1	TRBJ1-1	ASSKGNPGEAF
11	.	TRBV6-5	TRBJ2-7	ASRGGSSYEQY
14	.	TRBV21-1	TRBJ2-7	ASSKEGTGAANERY
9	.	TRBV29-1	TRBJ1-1	SVVWSTEAF
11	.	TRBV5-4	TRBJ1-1	ASSLLLNTEAF
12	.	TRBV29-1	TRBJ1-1	SVERQGRNTEAF
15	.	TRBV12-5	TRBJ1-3	ASGTGGEEIAGNTIY
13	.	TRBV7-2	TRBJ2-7	ASSLDSPNIYEQY
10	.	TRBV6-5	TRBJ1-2	ATPGVYYGYT
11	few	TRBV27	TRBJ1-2	ASSFTRNYGYT
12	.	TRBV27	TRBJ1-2	ASKGTGGIGGYT
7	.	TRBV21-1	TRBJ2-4	VQGNIQY
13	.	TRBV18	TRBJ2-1	ASSPYGGPYNEQF
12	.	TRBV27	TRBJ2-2	ASSFQQETGELF
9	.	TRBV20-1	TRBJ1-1	SPRLNTEAF
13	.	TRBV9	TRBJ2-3	ASSVVGAGGDTQY
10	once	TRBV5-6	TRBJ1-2	ASSFELYGYT
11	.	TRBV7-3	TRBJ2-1	ASSVGTSNEQF
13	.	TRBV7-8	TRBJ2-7	ASSPPGTGSYEQY
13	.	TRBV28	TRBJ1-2	ASSSQGAWDYGYT
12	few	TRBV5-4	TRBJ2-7	ASSLGQGSYEQY
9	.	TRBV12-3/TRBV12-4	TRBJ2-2	AINRGRELF
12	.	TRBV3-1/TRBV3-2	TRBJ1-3	ASSQREIGNTIY
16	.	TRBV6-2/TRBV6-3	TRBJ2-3	ASSSYVAGSLLADTQY
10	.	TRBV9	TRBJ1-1	ASSPGGEEAF
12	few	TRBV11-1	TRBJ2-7	ASRWTESSYEQY
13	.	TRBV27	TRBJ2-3	ASSLSVGNTDTQY
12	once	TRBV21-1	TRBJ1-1	ASSKGTVNTEAF
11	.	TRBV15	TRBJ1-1	ATSWTGATEAF
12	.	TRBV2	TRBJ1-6	ASSMGLTNSPLH
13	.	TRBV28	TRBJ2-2	ASSLAGEFTGELF
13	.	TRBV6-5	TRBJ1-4	ASSYSRGLNEKLF
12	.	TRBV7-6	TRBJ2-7	ASSLGTGRYEQY
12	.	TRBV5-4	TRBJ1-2	ASSLGQGDYGYT
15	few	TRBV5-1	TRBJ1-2	ASSYPGTGTANYGYT
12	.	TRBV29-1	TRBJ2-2	SVPTGLGTGELF
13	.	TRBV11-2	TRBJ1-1	ASSTRQGSNTEAF
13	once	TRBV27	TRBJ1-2	ASSRGYRDTYGYT
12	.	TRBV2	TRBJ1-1	ASSGDRVNTEAF
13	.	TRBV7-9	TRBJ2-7	ASSSGDSPTYEQY
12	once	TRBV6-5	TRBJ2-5	ASSYGGEAETQY
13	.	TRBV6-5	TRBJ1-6	ASKLSGLYNSPLH
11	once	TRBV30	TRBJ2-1	AWSLQGNNEQF
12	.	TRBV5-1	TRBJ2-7	ASSLRIQGYEQY